These T cell receptor beta chains were read from a single sample in a study of a mutant IDH1 vaccine in newly diagnosed glioma. Repertoires were generated with immunoSEQ multiplex PCR, while TCRdb's copy carries only in-frame clones and drops some. In the table there are roughly 44,000 clones, roughly 79% of which are singletons. Their specific antigens are unknown. The source material was PBMCs, sampled from a glioma patient whose treatment included an IDH1 peptide vaccine. These receptor sequences come from a woman between 40 and 50 years old with glioma. Some clones in this sample may be carry-over from other donors' samples. CDR3s include the opening cysteine and the closing phenylalanine or tryptophan.

cdr3_aa,v_call,j_call,cdr3_length
CASRESSSYNSPLHF,TRBV6-4,TRBJ1-6,15
CASSPDRGPQPQHF,TRBV28,TRBJ1-5,14
CASSSGQGPAEAFF,TRBV28,TRBJ1-1,14
CASSPRVGQSYEQYF,TRBV27,TRBJ2-7,15
CASSPSGVQETQYF,TRBV18,TRBJ2-5,14
CAIIGTQNTEAFF,TRBV10-3,TRBJ1-1,13
CAAGTSGFQEQFF,TRBV19,TRBJ2-1,13
CASGNTGELFF,TRBV7-3,TRBJ2-2,11
CASSWRGAGTEAFF,TRBV5-1,TRBJ1-1,14
CASSGRRTGGTQYF,TRBV6-1,TRBJ2-5,14
CASSSGRGEQFF,TRBV11-2,TRBJ2-1,12
CASSPPGRQYF,TRBV7-2,TRBJ2-3,11
CASSYRDNSYEQYF,TRBV28,TRBJ2-7,14
CASSYGYTDEKLFF,TRBV25-1,TRBJ1-4,14
CASSENSPLHF,TRBV6-1,TRBJ1-6,11
CASSLDSLNTEAFF,TRBV28,TRBJ1-1,14
CASSYGLGSPQETQYF,TRBV6-5,TRBJ2-5,16
CASSHPTQRGDEKLFF,TRBV4-2,TRBJ1-4,16
CASSLTGRYEQYF,TRBV7-9,TRBJ2-7,13
CASSPRQENYGYTF,TRBV18,TRBJ1-2,14